These 27 T cell receptor beta chains were all obtained from the same sample, sequenced in a study of CD8+ T cells in alopecia areata. As the sequencing template, cDNA was produced by extracting RNA and reverse transcribing it. Measured with immunoSEQ multiplex PCR; TCRdb has only the in-frame clones, and not every one. The table has about 180,000 clones, around three fifths seen once. The sample here was CD4+ T cells sorted from blood, taken at week 0. Source of these receptors: a human donor with alopecia areata.

The V call is TRBV19, the J call TRBJ2-7; D gene uncertain. The CDR3 loop spans 16 amino acids. Looked up from germline, CDR1 is LNHDA and CDR2 is SQIVND (reference sequence). Trimming took 6 bases from V and 2 from J, leaving 20 bases between them. For the CDR3, the DNA is TGTGCCAGTAGCGCGGTTTTTCTCCGAGGAACCTACGAGCAGTACTTC. Protein product: CASSAVFLRGTYEQYF. The full variable domain, its missing parts supplied by reference TRBV19 and TRBJ2-7, is DGGITQSPKYLFRKEGQNVTLSCEQNLNHDAMYWYRQDPGQGLRLIYYSQIVNDFQKGDIAEGYSVSREKKESFPLTVTSAQKNPTAFYLCASSAVFLRGTYEQYFGPGTRLTVT.

V gene TRBV9 combines with J gene TRBJ2-2; no firm D call. The length of the CDR3 is 16 residues. CDR1 is SGDLS and CDR2 is YYNGEE in the germline V gene. V shed 0 bases and J shed 1 base, with 10 bases lying between them. The CDR3 sequence: CASSVDGSLNTGELFF. The CDR3 DNA sequence: TGTGCCAGCAGCGTAGACGGCAGCCTGAACACCGGGGAGCTGTTTTTT. The variable domain in full, with the rest retrieved from reference TRBV9 and TRBJ2-2, is DSGVTQTPKHLITATGQRVTLRCSPRSGDLSVYWYQQSLDQGLQFLIQYYNGEERAKGNILERFSAQQFPDLHSELNLSSLELGDSALYFCASSVDGSLNTGELFFGEGSRLTVL.

J is TRBJ2-7 and V is TRBV29-1; tentative D call: TRBD2 (5 bases). This CDR3 contains 15 residues. The V end was cut by 5 bases, the J end by 0 bases, with 17 bases between. The germline CDR1 and CDR2 sequences are SQVTM and ANQGSEA. In DNA form, the CDR3 reads TGCAGCGTTACCTGGACTCATCTTAGCTCCTACGAGCAGTACTTC. Translating gives CSVTWTHLSSYEQYF.

The chain employs TRBV29-1 and TRBJ1-2; D possibly corresponds to TRBD1 (5 bases). V was shortened by 4 bases and J by 8 bases, with 20 bases between the two germline ends. The germline gives CDR1 SQVTM, CDR2 ANQGSEA. The CDR3 has 14 amino acids. The CDR3 sequence is CSVAPRLGDRGYTF. The CDR3 DNA is TGCAGCGTTGCCCCCCGCTTGGGGGATCGAGGCTACACCTTC.

There are a few counts of this clone. This rearrangement joins TRBV2 to TRBJ2-7; D not resolved. The V end was cut by 1 base, the J end by 6 bases, with 4 bases between. CDR3 length equals 11 residues. In germline, CDR1 is SNHLY, CDR2 FYNNEI. CDR3 coding DNA: TGTGCCAGCAGTGAAGTTCGCGAGCAGTACTTC. This gives the protein CASSEVREQYF.

This sequence joins TRBV29-1 and TRBJ1-2, with TRBD1 as a possible D gene (6 bases). Trimming took off 3 bases at V and 4 bases at J, with 12 bases between the two ends. Looked up from germline, CDR1 is SQVTM and CDR2 is ANQGSEA. The CDR3 covers 13 residues. This chain's CDR3 is CSVDPQGGYGYTF. DNA for the CDR3: TGCAGCGTTGACCCACAGGGCGGCTATGGCTACACCTTC.

The chain employs TRBV7-9 and TRBJ1-1; D uncertain. The CDR3 has 14 amino acids. Germline lookup yields CDR1 SEHNR and CDR2 FQNEAQ (reference sequence). The ends were cut back, 4 bases at V and 4 bases at J, with 13 bases in the middle. The CDR3 is CASSSSWAGTEAFF. CDR3 bases: TGTGCCAGCAGCTCTTCCTGGGCGGGCACTGAAGCTTTCTTT.

The chain combines TRBV23-1 with TRBJ2-5; a possible D gene is TRBD2 (6 bases). TRBV23-1 is known as an ORF, though its function is uncertain. The CDR3 has 17 residues. Trimming left V 2 bases short and J 2 bases short, with 18 bases between. The CDR3 DNA follows: TGCGCCAGCAGTCAACAGCCTACGACGGAGGGGCAAGAGACCCAGTACTTC. Translation gives CASSQQPTTEGQETQYF.

The V and J genes are TRBV15 and TRBJ2-5; maybe TRBD2 (7 bases). This CDR3 region has 15 residues. V was pared by 1 base and J by 2 bases, with 11 bases between. Germline V lookup: CDR1 LNHNV, CDR2 YYDKDF (reference sequence). CDR3 in amino acids: CATSRGGGQQETQYF. DNA for the CDR3: TGTGCCACCAGCAGAGGCGGGGGACAACAAGAGACCCAGTACTTC.

This chain joins TRBV30 and TRBJ1-5; D might be TRBD1 (6 bases). Germline lookup yields CDR1 GTSNPN and CDR2 SVGIG (reference sequence). This CDR3 comprises 13 residues. V dropped 3 bases and J dropped 6 bases, with 12 bases sitting between them. CDR3 residues: CAWRQGGSQPQHF. The CDR3 region has the DNA TGTGCCTGGAGGCAAGGGGGGAGTCAGCCCCAGCATTTT. The whole variable domain, remainder taken from reference TRBV30 and TRBJ1-5, is SQTIHQWPATLVQPVGSPLSLECTVEGTSNPNLYWYRQAAGRGLQLLFYSVGIGQISSEVPQNLSASRPQDRQFILSSKKLLLSDSGFYLCAWRQGGSQPQHFGDGTRLSIL.

This chain connects TRBV6-5 to TRBJ1-2; the match to TRBD1 covers 7 bases. V trimming: 0 bases; J trimming: 2 bases; junction bases outside the gene matches: 6. The V gene's germline CDR1 is MNHEY and CDR2 SVGAGI. The CDR3 extends over 16 amino acids. The CDR3 protein is CASSYSWQGGNYGYTF. The CDR3 DNA reads as TGTGCCAGCAGTTACTCCTGGCAGGGGGGGAACTATGGCTACACCTTC.

The rearrangement joins TRBV29-1 to TRBJ1-1; D unclear. This CDR3 spans 10 amino acids. Trimming took 4 bases from V and 4 from J, leaving 4 bases between them. Germline-derived CDR1 and CDR2 are SQVTM and ANQGSEA. The CDR3 sequence is CSVVVTEAFF. The CDR3 DNA is TGCAGCGTTGTTGTCACTGAAGCTTTCTTT.

This clone was seen a few times. The gene calls are TRBV5-1 and TRBJ2-1; D is perhaps TRBD1 (6 bases). V lost 0 bases and J 10 bases, leaving 8 bases between the germline ends. From germline, CDR1 is SGHRS and CDR2 YFSETQ. This CDR3 has 12 residues. The CDR3 sequence is CASSLGQGEQFF. The CDR3 nucleotides read TGCGCCAGCAGCTTGGGGCAGGGGGAGCAGTTCTTC.

This chain links TRBV2 with TRBJ1-6; TRBD1 agrees at 10 bases. After removal of 6 bases from V and 11 bases from J, the junction contained 4 bases not matched to a gene. The CDR3 length is 13 residues. Germline V CDR1 and CDR2: SNHLY, FYNNEI. The CDR3 sequence is CASSGTGDPPLHF. CDR3 bases: TGTGCCAGCAGCGGGACAGGGGATCCACCCCTCCACTTT.

This clone appeared many times. The chain couples TRBV11-2 to TRBJ2-5, with a possible D match to TRBD1 (6 bases). The V end was cut by 5 bases, the J end by 4 bases, with 17 bases between. Germline V lookup: CDR1 SGHAT, CDR2 FQNNGV. The CDR3 length is 15 residues. This chain's CDR3 is CASSHNRAVGETQYF. CDR3 bases: TGTGCCAGCAGCCACAACAGGGCTGTTGGAGAGACCCAGTACTTC.

V is TRBV7-6 and J is TRBJ2-1; possible D gene TRBD1, 6 bases. The V gene's germline CDR1 is SGHVS and CDR2 FNYEAQ. The CDR3 contains 15 residues. Trimming pared 1 base from V and 8 bases from J, leaving 15 bases between. CDR3 protein: CASSLVDTGSDEQFF. CDR3 coding DNA: TGTGCCAGCAGCTTAGTGGATACAGGGTCAGATGAGCAGTTCTTC.

This chain links TRBV2 with TRBJ2-2, with 9 bases lining up with TRBD1. CDR3 length: 15 amino acids. V dropped 8 bases and J dropped 5; count of bases not matched to a gene: 9. CDR1 is SNHLY, CDR2 FYNNEI, per germline. CDR3 in DNA: TGTGCCAGCTCTCGGTCCGGGACAGGGACCGGGGAGCTGTTTTTT. This translates into CASSRSGTGTGELFF.

This rearrangement joins TRBV11-2 to TRBJ2-3, with D perhaps TRBD1 (6 bases). Trimming removed 6 bases at V and 2 bases at J, with 12 bases between. Germline loops: CDR1 SGHAT, CDR2 FQNNGV. This CDR3 region has 14 residues. Written as DNA, the CDR3 is TGTGCCAGCAGTGGACAGACGTACACAGATACGCAGTATTTT. Amino acid sequence: CASSGQTYTDTQYF.

The chain couples TRBV7-9 to TRBJ2-7; D remains unclear. The germline V and J ends were trimmed by 2 bases and 4 bases, with 3 bases remaining between them. The CDR3 is made up of 11 amino acids. Germline-derived CDR1 and CDR2 are SEHNR and FQNEAQ (reference sequence). The CDR3 sequence: CASSLQYEQYF. The CDR3 DNA is TGTGCCAGCAGCTTACAGTACGAGCAGTACTTC.

This chain uses TRBV6-5 with TRBJ2-5, with D possibly being TRBD2 (6 bases). With 8 bases removed from V and 5 bases from J, the gap between germline ends came to 21 bases. The CDR3 has 15 amino acids. Germline lookup yields CDR1 MNHEY and CDR2 SVGAGI. CDR3 amino acids: CASGDVVGGTETQYF. CDR3 DNA sequence: TGTGCCAGCGGGGACGTTGTGGGGGGAACGGAGACCCAGTACTTC.

The CDR3 region has the DNA TGCGCCAGCGGACTAAGCACAGATACGCAGTATTTT. This codes for CASGLSTDTQYF. The rearrangement joins TRBV5-1 to TRBJ2-3; a weak D match, TRBD2 (6 bases). The V end lost 7 bases, the J end lost 0 bases, and 6 bases lay between the germline ends. Germline V gene data show CDR1 as SGHRS and CDR2 as YFSETQ. The CDR3 is 12 residues long.

J is TRBJ2-7 and V is TRBV4-1, with D possibly matching TRBD1 (6 bases). Deletions cut 4 bases from V and 0 bases from J, with 7 bases between. Germline assignment: CDR1 MGHRA and CDR2 YSYEKL. This CDR3 contains 13 residues. In DNA, the CDR3 is TGCGCCAGCAGCCTGGACAGCTCCTACGAGCAGTACTTC. It encodes CASSLDSSYEQYF.

The chain uses TRBV5-6 and TRBJ1-2, with a tentative D call TRBD1 (5 bases). Germline assignment: CDR1 SGHDT and CDR2 YYEEEE. V lost 9 bases, J lost 3 bases, and 15 bases lay in between. The CDR3 has 13 amino acids. CDR3 protein: CATSVGLHYGYTF. CDR3 sequence (DNA): TGTGCCACCTCCGTGGGACTCCACTATGGCTACACCTTC.

This clone was recorded only once. The gene calls are TRBV6-5 and TRBJ1-2, with D possibly matching TRBD1 (6 bases). V lost 2 bases and J lost 4, with 14 bases in between. The CDR3 consists of 15 residues. Germline V gene lookup returns CDR1 MNHEY and CDR2 SVGAGI. The CDR3 loop reads CASSYGKGVSYGYTF. As DNA, the CDR3 is TGTGCCAGCAGTTACGGGAAGGGGGTTAGCTATGGCTACACCTTC.

The table lists this clone with a few counts. The V call is TRBV19, the J call TRBJ1-4; 8 bases line up with TRBD1. The CDR3 is 21 amino acids. Germline values: CDR1 LNHDA, CDR2 SQIVND (reference sequence). With V trimmed by 7 bases and J by 7 bases, 29 bases remained unmatched. CDR3 nucleotides: TGTGCCAGTATCCATATCCAACTCCGGGACAGGAACCTAGTTGAGAGTGAAAAACTGTTTTTT. Translation: CASIHIQLRDRNLVESEKLFF. Full variable domain (missing parts from reference TRBV19 and TRBJ1-4): DGGITQSPKYLFRKEGQNVTLSCEQNLNHDAMYWYRQDPGQGLRLIYYSQIVNDFQKGDIAEGYSVSREKKESFPLTVTSAQKNPTAFYLCASIHIQLRDRNLVESEKLFFGSGTQLSVL.

The V and J genes are TRBV27 and TRBJ2-7; 9 bases match TRBD1. The CDR3 contains 13 residues. V was pared by 6 bases and J by 3 bases, with 3 bases of the junction left unmatched. Germline CDR1 and CDR2: MNHEY and SMNVEV (reference sequence). The CDR3 nucleotides read TGTGCCAGCAGGATGACAGGGGGCTACGAGCAGTACTTC. Protein product: CASRMTGGYEQYF.

Ten or more counts support this clone. The V call is TRBV7-9, the J call TRBJ1-3; no firm D call. The CDR3 length is 13 residues. Germline CDR1 SEHNR, CDR2 FQNEAQ (reference sequence). Between the trimmed V and J ends, which lost 5 bases and 1 base, there was a span of 6 bases. The CDR3 sequence is CASSPWSGNTIYF. Here the CDR3 DNA reads TGTGCCAGCAGCCCCTGGTCTGGAAACACCATATATTTT.